This T cell receptor (beta chain) derives from a study of PD-1 blockade in mismatch repair-deficient tumors. Study-wide background: Patients had around 11 mismatch repair-deficient cancer types, all previously treated and progressing. General study results and limits: Rapid post-treatment expansion, then contraction, generally preceding radiologic response, marked tumor-resident clones.

This clone was detected once. The antigen remains unidentified. Every patient had mismatch repair deficiency by PCR or immunohistochemistry. The TCR-sequenced patients were three responders to pembrolizumab. TCRdb's copy holds only in-frame clones and misses some; the assay was immunoSEQ multiplex PCR. The table lists 100,000 to 150,000 clones, more than 85% of them singletons. V was pared by 5 bases and J by 5 bases, with 19 bases between. The CDR3 runs to 16 residues. Germline values: CDR1 MDHEN, CDR2 SYDVKM. The sample was peripheral blood, taken 44 weeks after starting pembrolizumab. The sequence was collected from an adult with mismatch repair-deficient cancer. The chain uses TRBV28 and TRBJ2-4, with D possibly matching TRBD2 (6 bases). CDR3 nucleotide sequence: TGTGCCAGCAGTGGAGCGGGCAGACTTCCCGAAAACATTCAGTACTTC. Translating it yields CASSGAGRLPENIQYF.